This T cell receptor beta chain derives from a study of cytomegalovirus exposure and HLA in healthy donors. The CDR3 runs 16 residues. Per germline, CDR1 SGHRS and CDR2 YFSETQ. V dropped 4 bases and J dropped 2; count of bases not matched to a gene: 10. Primers for the PCR totalled 60 Vbeta and 13 Jbeta. This table comes from immunoSEQ multiplex PCR, and its TCRdb copy is limited to in-frame clones, with some not included. The table has fewer than 100,000 clones, around 74% seen once; the top ten hold roughly 7.1%. The chain carries TRBV5-1 and TRBJ2-7; TRBD1 agrees at 9 bases. Sequencing was performed on PBMCs. The TCR sequence derives from a man in his forties in good health and CMV-seropositive. The CDR3 loop reads CASSAFRQGGTYEQYF. In DNA form, the CDR3 reads TGCGCCAGCAGCGCATTCCGACAGGGGGGCACCTACGAGCAGTACTTC.